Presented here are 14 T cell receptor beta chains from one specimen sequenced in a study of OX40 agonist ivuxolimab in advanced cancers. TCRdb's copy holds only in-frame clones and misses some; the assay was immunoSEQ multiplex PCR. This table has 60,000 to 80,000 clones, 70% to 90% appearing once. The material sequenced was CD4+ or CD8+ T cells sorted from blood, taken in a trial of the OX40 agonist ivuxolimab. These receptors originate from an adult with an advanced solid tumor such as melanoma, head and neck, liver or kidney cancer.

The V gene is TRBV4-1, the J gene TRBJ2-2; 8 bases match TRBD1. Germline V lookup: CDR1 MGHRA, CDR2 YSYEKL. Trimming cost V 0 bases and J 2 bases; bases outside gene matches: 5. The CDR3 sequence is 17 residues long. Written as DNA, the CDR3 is TGCGCCAGCAGCCAAGATGAACAGGGGGTAAACACCGGGGAGCTGTTTTTT. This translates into CASSQDEQGVNTGELFF.

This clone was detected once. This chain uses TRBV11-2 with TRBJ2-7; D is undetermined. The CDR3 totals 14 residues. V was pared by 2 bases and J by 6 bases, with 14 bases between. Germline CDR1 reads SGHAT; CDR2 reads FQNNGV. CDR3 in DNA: TGTGCCAGCAGCTTAACTGGCCCTACGGTCGAGCAGTACGTC. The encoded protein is CASSLTGPTVEQYV.

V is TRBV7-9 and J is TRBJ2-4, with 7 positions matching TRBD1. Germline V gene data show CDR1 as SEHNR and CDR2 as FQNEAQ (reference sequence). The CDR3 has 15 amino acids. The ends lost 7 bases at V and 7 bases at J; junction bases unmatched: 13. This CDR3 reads CASTLGPIQGNIQYF. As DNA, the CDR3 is TGTGCCAGCACCCTAGGTCCGATACAGGGGAACATTCAGTACTTC.

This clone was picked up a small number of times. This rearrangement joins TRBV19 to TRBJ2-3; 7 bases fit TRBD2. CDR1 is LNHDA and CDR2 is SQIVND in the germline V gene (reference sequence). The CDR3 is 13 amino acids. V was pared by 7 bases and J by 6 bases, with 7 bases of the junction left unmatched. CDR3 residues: CASNERGRDTQYF. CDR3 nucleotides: TGTGCCAGTAATGAGCGGGGTAGGGATACGCAGTATTTT.

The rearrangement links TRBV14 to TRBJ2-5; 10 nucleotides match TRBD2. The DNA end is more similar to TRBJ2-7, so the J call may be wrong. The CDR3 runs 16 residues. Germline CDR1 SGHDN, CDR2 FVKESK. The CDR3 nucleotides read TGTGCCAGCAGCCAATTAGCGGGAGGAAGCTCCTACGAGCAGTACTTC. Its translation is CASSQLAGGSSYEQYF.

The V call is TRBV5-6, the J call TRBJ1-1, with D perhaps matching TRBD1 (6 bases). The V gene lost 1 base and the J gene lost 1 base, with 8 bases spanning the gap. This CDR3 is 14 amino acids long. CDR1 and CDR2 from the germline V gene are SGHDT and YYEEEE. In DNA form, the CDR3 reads TGTGCCAGCAGCTTGTCACAGGGGAACACTGAAGCTTTCTTT. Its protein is CASSLSQGNTEAFF.

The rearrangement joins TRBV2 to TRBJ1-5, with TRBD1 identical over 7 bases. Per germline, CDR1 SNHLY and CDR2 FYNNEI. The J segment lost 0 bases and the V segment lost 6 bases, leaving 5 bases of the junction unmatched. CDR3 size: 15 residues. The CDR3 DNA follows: TGTGCCAGCAGAAGACAGGGCGGTAGCAATCAGCCCCAGCATTTT. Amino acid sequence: CASRRQGGSNQPQHF.

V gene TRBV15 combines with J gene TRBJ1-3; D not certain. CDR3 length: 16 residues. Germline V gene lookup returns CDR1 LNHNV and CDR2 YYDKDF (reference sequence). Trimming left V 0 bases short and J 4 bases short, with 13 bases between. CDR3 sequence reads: CATSRDPPGTGNTIYF. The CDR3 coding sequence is TGTGCCACCAGCAGAGATCCCCCAGGCACAGGAAACACCATATATTTT.

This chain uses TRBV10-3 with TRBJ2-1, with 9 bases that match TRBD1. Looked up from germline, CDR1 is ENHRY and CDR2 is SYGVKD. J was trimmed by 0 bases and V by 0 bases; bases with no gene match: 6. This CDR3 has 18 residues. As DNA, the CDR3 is TGTGCCATCAGTGAGTCTGGGACAGGGCCAAGCTCCTACAATGAGCAGTTCTTC. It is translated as CAISESGTGPSSYNEQFF.

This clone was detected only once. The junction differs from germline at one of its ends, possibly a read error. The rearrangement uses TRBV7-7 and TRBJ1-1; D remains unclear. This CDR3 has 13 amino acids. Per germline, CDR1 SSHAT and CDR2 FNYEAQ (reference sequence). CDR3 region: CASSRDMNTEAFF. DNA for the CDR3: TGTGCTAGCAGCCGCGACATGAACACTGAAGCTTTCTTT.

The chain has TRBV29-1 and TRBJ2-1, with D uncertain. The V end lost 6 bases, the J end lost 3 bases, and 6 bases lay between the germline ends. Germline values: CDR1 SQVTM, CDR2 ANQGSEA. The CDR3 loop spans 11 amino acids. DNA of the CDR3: TGCAGCGTCCCCCGCTACAATGAGCAGTTCTTC. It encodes CSVPRYNEQFF.

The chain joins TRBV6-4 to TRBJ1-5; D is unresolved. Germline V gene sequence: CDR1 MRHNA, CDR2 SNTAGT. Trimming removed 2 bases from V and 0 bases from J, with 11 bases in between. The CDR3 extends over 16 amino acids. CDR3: CASSDPMTDSNQPQHF. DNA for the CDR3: TGTGCCAGCAGTGACCCTATGACGGATAGCAATCAGCCCCAGCATTTT.

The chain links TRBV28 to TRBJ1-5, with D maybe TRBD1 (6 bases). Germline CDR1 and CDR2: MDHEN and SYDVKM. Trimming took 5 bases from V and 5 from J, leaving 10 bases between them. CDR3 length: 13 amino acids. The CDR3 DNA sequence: TGTGCCAGCAGTGAAAACAGGGATCAGCCCCAGCATTTT. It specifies CASSENRDQPQHF.

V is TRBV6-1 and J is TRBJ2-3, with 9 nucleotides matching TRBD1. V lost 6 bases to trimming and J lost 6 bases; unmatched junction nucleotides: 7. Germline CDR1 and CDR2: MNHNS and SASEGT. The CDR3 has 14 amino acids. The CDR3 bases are TGTGCCAGCAGATTACAGGGGGCTGGTGATACGCAGTATTTT. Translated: CASRLQGAGDTQYF.